In its sample, the clone carrying this T cell receptor beta chain was seen many times. TCRdb fed the 5' RACE reads into MiXCR, producing one record per CDR3 protein. Here the sample spans about 96,000 distinct CDR3 sequences, 17% being singletons. V was pared by 6 bases and J by 9 bases, with 17 bases between. Germline V lookup: CDR1 DFQATT, CDR2 SNEGSKA (reference sequence). The CDR3 runs 12 residues. The data stem from a study of T cells of healthy individuals. V gene TRBV20-1 combines with J gene TRBJ2-5, with TRBD2 as a possible D gene (5 bases). This receptor was obtained from a human donor in good health. CDR3 DNA sequence: TGCAGTGCGGATGGACGGGTCGGGGCCCAGTACTTC. The encoded protein is CSADGRVGAQYF.